These T cell receptor beta chains were read from a single sample in a study of identical twins. TCRdb re-called the 5' RACE reads through MiXCR, storing one row per CDR3 protein. The sample contains around 340,000 distinct CDR3 sequences, 9% to 15% of which appear only once. The data were also submitted as part of a second study, on yellow fever vaccine responses in identical twins.

Sequenced material: CD8+ T cells sorted from blood. The receptors originated from a woman aged 18-29 years in good health. Both conserved end residues are part of each CDR3. Each record gives: clone size, D gene, V gene, J gene, CDR3 protein, CDR3 DNA. The D gene is left open where the match is weak. Clone size is given for some rows only: seen once, a few or many times, or a class if the clone is expanded.

few,TRBD2,TRBV20-1,TRBJ2-5,CSASYARTSGGAVETQYF,TGCAGTGCTAGCTACGCCCGGACTAGCGGGGGGGCAGTAGAGACCCAGTACTTC
many,TRBD1,TRBV7-9,TRBJ2-3,CAFIYRDRGTDTQYF,TGTGCCTTCATATACCGGGACAGGGGCACAGATACGCAGTATTTT
NA,NA,TRBV9,TRBJ1-4,CASSVGGSGGQYEKLFF,TGTGCCAGCAGCGTAGGAGGGAGTGGAGGGCAATATGAAAAACTGTTTTTT
few,NA,TRBV7-9,TRBJ1-1,CASSTQSGRNTEAFF,TGTGCCAGCAGCACACAGTCAGGGAGGAACACTGAAGCTTTCTTT
few,NA,TRBV29-1,TRBJ2-1,CSVGARGSYNEQFF,TGCAGCGTTGGAGCGCGCGGCTCCTACAATGAGCAGTTCTTC
NA,TRBD2,TRBV6-1,TRBJ2-3,CASRDPGTSGSDTQYF,TGTGCCAGCAGAGACCCCGGGACTAGCGGATCAGATACGCAGTATTTT
few,NA,TRBV27,TRBJ1-1,CASSFSGGGDTEAFF,TGTGCCAGCAGTTTTTCAGGCGGGGGTGACACTGAAGCTTTCTTT
NA,NA,TRBV5-5,TRBJ2-1,CASSFTGNEQFF,TGTGCCAGCAGCTTTACAGGGAATGAGCAGTTCTTC
NA,TRBD1,TRBV10-3,TRBJ1-2,CAISEGDSSYGYTF,TGTGCCATCAGTGAGGGGGACAGTTCCTATGGCTACACCTTC
NA,NA,TRBV20-1,TRBJ2-5,CSASFPIKQQRLQETQYF,TGCAGTGCTAGCTTTCCGATCAAGCAACAGCGGCTCCAAGAGACCCAGTACTTC
many,NA,TRBV12-3/TRBV12-4,TRBJ1-3,CASSPTSGNTIYF,TGTGCCAGCAGTCCAACCTCTGGAAACACCATATATTTT
few,NA,TRBV6-2/TRBV6-3,TRBJ2-1,CASNLLSGLVGEQFF,TGTGCCAGCAACCTATTATCGGGTCTAGTCGGTGAGCAGTTCTTC
many,NA,TRBV5-1,TRBJ1-1,CASSPGRGNTEAFF,TGCGCCAGCAGCCCCGGTCGTGGGAACACTGAAGCTTTCTTT
NA,TRBD1,TRBV25-1,TRBJ1-2,CASMTGVRGYTF,TGTGCCAGCATGACAGGGGTCCGAGGCTACACCTTC
few,TRBD1,TRBV20-1,TRBJ2-7,CSARRDNRDRGYEQYF,TGCAGTGCGCGCAGAGACAACCGGGACAGGGGCTACGAGCAGTACTTC
NA,NA,TRBV2,TRBJ2-2,CASRGASGELFF,TGTGCCAGCAGGGGGGCGTCCGGGGAGCTGTTTTTT
NA,TRBD1,TRBV4-1,TRBJ2-1,CASSPQGIDNEQFF,TGCGCCAGCAGCCCACAGGGGATAGACAATGAGCAGTTCTTC
NA,NA,TRBV9,TRBJ2-2,CASRKDDFTGELFF,TGTGCCAGCAGGAAAGACGATTTCACCGGGGAGCTGTTTTTT
NA,TRBD1,TRBV4-2,TRBJ1-1,CASSQAEGQPNTEAFF,TGTGCCAGCAGCCAAGCGGAGGGACAGCCGAACACTGAAGCTTTCTTT
few,TRBD1,TRBV9,TRBJ1-4,CASSGAGGLREKLFF,TGTGCCAGCAGCGGAGCAGGGGGCTTAAGGGAAAAACTGTTTTTT
few,TRBD1,TRBV6-2/TRBV6-3,TRBJ1-1,CASSLVRGDTEAFF,TGTGCCAGCAGTCTCGTCAGGGGGGACACTGAAGCTTTCTTT
few,NA,TRBV10-3,TRBJ1-1,CAISSGNTEAFF,TGTGCCATCAGTTCAGGGAACACTGAAGCTTTCTTT
few,TRBD1,TRBV28,TRBJ2-2,CASSITGTGATGELFF,TGTGCCAGCAGTATTACCGGGACAGGGGCCACCGGGGAGCTGTTTTTT
NA,TRBD1,TRBV7-9,TRBJ1-4,CASSLTGRGTVNEKLFF,TGTGCCAGCAGCTTAACCGGTCGTGGGACAGTTAATGAAAAACTGTTTTTT
NA,TRBD2,TRBV7-8,TRBJ2-4,CASSPAGRERNIQYF,TGTGCCAGCAGCCCAGCGGGACGGGAGCGAAACATTCAGTACTTC
NA,NA,TRBV15,TRBJ2-3,CATSRASGLTDTQYF,TGTGCCACCAGCAGAGCCTCCGGCCTCACAGATACGCAGTATTTT
many,NA,TRBV6-5,TRBJ2-5,CASSYLGGETQYF,TGTGCCAGCAGTTATCTGGGGGGAGAGACCCAGTACTTC
few,NA,TRBV4-1,TRBJ2-7,CASSQEEDYEQYF,TGCGCCAGCAGCCAAGAGGAGGACTACGAGCAGTACTTC
many,TRBD1,TRBV27,TRBJ2-1,CASSYGTGANEQFF,TGTGCCAGCAGTTACGGGACAGGGGCCAATGAGCAGTTCTTC
few,NA,TRBV6-1,TRBJ1-5,CASSHTDSSNQPQHF,TGTGCCAGCAGCCACACGGACAGCAGCAATCAGCCCCAGCATTTT
few,NA,TRBV28,TRBJ2-7,CASSAAAGPYEQYF,TGTGCCAGCAGCGCGGCGGCAGGACCCTACGAGCAGTACTTC